This T cell receptor (beta chain) was documented in a study of blood T cell repertoires in COVID-19. Study summary: T cells, B-cell-depleted T cells, or PBMCs supplied cDNA or gDNA.

This CDR3 comprises 13 residues. V lost 4 bases and J lost 5; bases outside the gene matches: 2. The authors' processing: Quantification of nucleated cells was approximated via reference gene primer amplification. Method: immunoSEQ multiplex PCR; TCRdb's copy keeps in-frame clones and lacks some. That table furnishes V, J and clone size, whereas the DNA furnished D and trimming. The table lists more than 150,000 clones, 80% to 90% of them singletons. The clonotype originates from a woman aged 40 to 50 with acute or convalescent COVID-19. The V and J genes are TRBV12-3 or TRBV12-4 and TRBJ2-4, with TRBD1 matching 7 bases. Sequencing input: peripheral blood. CDR3 amino acids: CASSWGTENIQYF. CDR3 DNA sequence: TGTGCCAGCAGTTGGGGGACAGAAAACATTCAGTACTTC.